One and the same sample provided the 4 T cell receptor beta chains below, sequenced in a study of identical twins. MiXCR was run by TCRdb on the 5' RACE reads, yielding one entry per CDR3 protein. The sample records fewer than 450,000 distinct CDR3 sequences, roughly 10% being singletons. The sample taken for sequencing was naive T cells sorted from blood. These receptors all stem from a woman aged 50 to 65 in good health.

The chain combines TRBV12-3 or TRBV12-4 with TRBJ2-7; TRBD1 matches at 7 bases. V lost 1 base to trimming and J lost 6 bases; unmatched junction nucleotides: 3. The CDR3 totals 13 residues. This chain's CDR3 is CASSLGDSFEQYF. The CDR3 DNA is TGTGCCAGCAGTTTAGGGGACAGCTTCGAGCAGTACTTC.

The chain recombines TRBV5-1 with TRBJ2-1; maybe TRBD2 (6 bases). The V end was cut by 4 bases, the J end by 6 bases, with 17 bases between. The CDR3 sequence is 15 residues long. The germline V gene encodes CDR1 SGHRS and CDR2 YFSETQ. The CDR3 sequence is CASSRPERVVNEQFF. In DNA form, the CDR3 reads TGCGCCAGCAGCCGCCCGGAGCGGGTGGTCAATGAGCAGTTCTTC.

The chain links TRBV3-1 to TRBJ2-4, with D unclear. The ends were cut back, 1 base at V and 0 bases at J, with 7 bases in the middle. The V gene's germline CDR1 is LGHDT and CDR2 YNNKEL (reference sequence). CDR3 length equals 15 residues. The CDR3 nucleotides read TGTGCCAGCAGCCAAGGACACCAAGCCAAAAACATTCAGTACTTC. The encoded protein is CASSQGHQAKNIQYF.

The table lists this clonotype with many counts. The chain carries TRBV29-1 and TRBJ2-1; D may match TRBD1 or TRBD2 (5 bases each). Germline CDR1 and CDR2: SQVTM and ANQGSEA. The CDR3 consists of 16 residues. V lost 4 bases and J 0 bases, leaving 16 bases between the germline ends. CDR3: CSVGTGRTTSYNEQFF. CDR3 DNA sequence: TGCAGCGTTGGTACGGGAAGGACAACCTCCTACAATGAGCAGTTCTTC.